This T cell receptor beta chain was identified in a study of blood T cells in healthy people across ages. Germline CDR1 and CDR2: MDHEN and SYDVKM. CDR3 length: 14 residues. Trimming took 4 bases from V and 6 from J, leaving 13 bases between them. Combining a sample-barcoded 5' primer with a J-beta primer mix, a second PCR ran for 7 to 11 cycles. The yield of each sample was at least 2.5 million CDR3-containing paired-end reads. TCRdb independently ran MiXCR on the 5' RACE reads; one entry per CDR3 protein. Counted here are about a million distinct CDR3 sequences, roughly 51% occurring once; the ten biggest clones make up about a fifth. Overall study results and limits: Any conclusive comparison of naive versus antigen-experienced cells was prevented by using unsorted PBMCs. CMV status of donors was unknown, possibly confounding expanded clonotype changes.

Concerning this clonotype itself: The target antigen is unknown.

Every sample yielded at least 6.5 million isolated PBMCs. The sequence was obtained from a woman aged 60-75 years in good health. The material sequenced was blood. The chain joins TRBV28 to TRBJ1-5, with D uncertain. CDR3 DNA sequence: TGTGCCAGCAGTTGGTTAGGCGTAGGTCAGCCCCAGCATTTT. Translation gives CASSWLGVGQPQHF.